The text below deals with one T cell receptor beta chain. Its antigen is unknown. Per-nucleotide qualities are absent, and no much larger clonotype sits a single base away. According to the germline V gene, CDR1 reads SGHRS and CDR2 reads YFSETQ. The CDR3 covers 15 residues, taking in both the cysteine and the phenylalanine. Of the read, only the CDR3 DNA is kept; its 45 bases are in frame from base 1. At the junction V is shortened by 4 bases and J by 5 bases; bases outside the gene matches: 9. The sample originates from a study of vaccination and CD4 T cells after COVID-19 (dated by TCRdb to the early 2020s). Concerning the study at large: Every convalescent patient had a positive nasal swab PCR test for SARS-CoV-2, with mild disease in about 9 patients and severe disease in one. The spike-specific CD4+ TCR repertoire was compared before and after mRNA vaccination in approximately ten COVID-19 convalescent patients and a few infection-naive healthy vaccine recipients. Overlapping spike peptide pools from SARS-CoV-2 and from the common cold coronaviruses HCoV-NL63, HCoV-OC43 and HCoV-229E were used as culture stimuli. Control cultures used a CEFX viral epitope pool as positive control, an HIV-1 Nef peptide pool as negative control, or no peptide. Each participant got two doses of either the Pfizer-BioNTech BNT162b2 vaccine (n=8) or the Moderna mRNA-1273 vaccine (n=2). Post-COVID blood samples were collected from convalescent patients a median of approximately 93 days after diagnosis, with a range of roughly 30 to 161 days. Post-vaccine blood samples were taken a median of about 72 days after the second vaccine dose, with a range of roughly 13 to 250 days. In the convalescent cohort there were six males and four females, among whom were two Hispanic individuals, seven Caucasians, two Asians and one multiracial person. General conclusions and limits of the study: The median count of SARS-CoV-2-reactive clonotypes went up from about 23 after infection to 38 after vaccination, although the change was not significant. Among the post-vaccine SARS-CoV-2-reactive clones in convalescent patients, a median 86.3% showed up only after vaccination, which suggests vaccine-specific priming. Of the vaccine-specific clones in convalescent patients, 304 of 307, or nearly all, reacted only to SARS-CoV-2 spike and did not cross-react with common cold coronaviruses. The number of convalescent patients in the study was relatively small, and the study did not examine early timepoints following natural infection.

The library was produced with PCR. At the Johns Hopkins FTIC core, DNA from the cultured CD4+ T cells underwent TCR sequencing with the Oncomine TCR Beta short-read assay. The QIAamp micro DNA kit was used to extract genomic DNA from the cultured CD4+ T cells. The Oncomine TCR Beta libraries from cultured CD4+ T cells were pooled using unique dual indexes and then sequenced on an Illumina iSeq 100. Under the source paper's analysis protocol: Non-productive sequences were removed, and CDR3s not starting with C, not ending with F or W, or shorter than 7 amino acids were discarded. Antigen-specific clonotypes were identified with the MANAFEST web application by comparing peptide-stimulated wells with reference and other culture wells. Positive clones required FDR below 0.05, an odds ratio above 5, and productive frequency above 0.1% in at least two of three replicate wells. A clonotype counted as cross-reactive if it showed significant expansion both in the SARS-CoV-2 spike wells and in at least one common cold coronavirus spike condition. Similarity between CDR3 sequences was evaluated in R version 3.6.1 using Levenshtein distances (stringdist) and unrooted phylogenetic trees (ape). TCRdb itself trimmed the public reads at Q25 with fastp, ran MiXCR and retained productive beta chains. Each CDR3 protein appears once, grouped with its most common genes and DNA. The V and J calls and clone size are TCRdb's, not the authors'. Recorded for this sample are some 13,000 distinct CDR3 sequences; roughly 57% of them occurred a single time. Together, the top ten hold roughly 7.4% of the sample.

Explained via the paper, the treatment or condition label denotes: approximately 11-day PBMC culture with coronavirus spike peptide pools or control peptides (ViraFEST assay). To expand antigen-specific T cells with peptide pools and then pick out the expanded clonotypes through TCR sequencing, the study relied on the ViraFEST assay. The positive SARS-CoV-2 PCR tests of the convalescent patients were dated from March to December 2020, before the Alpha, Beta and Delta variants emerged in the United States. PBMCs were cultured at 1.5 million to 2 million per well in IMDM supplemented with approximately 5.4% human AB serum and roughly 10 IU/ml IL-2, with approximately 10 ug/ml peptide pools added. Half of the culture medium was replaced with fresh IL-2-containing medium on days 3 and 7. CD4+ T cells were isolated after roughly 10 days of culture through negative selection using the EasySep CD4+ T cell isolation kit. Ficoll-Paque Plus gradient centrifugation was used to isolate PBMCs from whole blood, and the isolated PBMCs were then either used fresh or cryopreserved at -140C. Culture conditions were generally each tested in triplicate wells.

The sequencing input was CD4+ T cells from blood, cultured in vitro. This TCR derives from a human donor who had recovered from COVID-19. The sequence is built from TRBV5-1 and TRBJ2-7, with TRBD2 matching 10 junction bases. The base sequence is TGCGCCAGCAGCCTCATAGCGGGAGGCTTAAACGAGCAGTACTTC. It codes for CASSLIAGGLNEQYF.